These 7 T cell receptor beta chains originate from one sample sequenced in a study of vaccination and CD4 T cells after COVID-19. With the Oncomine TCR Beta short-read assay, DNA from cultured CD4+ T cells was sequenced. TCRdb redid the calling of the PCR reads with MiXCR, one entry per CDR3 protein. Among about 20,000 distinct CDR3 sequences listed, around 37% were seen once. Time point reported: late sampling 161 to 241 days after vaccination in three convalescent patients. Treatment in this sample: approximately 11-day PBMC culture with coronavirus spike peptide pools or control peptides (ViraFEST assay). The antigens these receptors bind are not known. Sequenced here: CD4+ T cells from blood, cultured in vitro, sampled about 7 months after SARS-CoV-2 vaccination. All receptors derive from a human donor who had recovered from COVID-19.

This clonotype was seen only a few times. This rearrangement joins TRBV27 to TRBJ1-6, with D possibly being TRBD1 (6 bases). Germline CDR1 and CDR2: MNHEY and SMNVEV (reference sequence). The CDR3 has 15 residues. Trimming stripped 6 bases from V and 6 bases from J, with 15 bases between. The CDR3 loop is CASRIGGLTNSPLHF. In DNA form, the CDR3 reads TGTGCCAGCAGAATAGGGGGACTGACTAATTCACCCCTCCACTTT.

V is TRBV20-1 and J is TRBJ2-5, with D perhaps matching TRBD1 (6 bases). CDR3 length: 16 residues. The V end was cut by 5 bases, the J end by 0 bases, with 19 bases between. CDR1 is DFQATT, CDR2 SNEGSKA, per germline (reference sequence). The CDR3 DNA follows: TGCAGTGCTTCCCCCCCGACAGGAAGGTACCAAGAGACCCAGTACTTC. Its protein product is CSASPPTGRYQETQYF.

This chain joins TRBV4-1 and TRBJ2-2, with D perhaps matching TRBD2 (6 bases). CDR3 length: 16 residues. Per the germline V gene, CDR1 is MGHRA and CDR2 is YSYEKL. V lost 1 base to trimming and J lost 4 bases, with 13 bases between them. The CDR3: CASSQAGGFRTGELFF. The CDR3 DNA reads TGCGCCAGCAGCCAAGCTGGGGGGTTCCGCACCGGGGAGCTGTTTTTT.

This clonotype was seen a few times. The CDR3 nucleotides read TGCAGTGCTAGAGAGCGGGACAGGGCCAAAAACATTCAGTACTTC. Translating gives CSARERDRAKNIQYF. This chain links TRBV20-1 with TRBJ2-4, with 8 nucleotides matching TRBD1. The CDR3 extends over 15 amino acids. Germline V CDR1 and CDR2: DFQATT, SNEGSKA (reference sequence). Trimming took 0 bases from V and 1 from J; bases not matched to a gene: 2.

The chain uses TRBV6-1 and TRBJ1-6; 7 nucleotides line up with TRBD1. CDR1 and CDR2 from the germline V gene are MNHNS and SASEGT. The V segment lost 8 bases and the J segment 0 bases; nucleotides outside the gene matches: 7. The CDR3 covers 16 residues. CDR3 sequence (DNA): TGTGCCAGCTACCGGGACAGTAACTCCTATAATTCACCCCTCCACTTT. Protein product: CASYRDSNSYNSPLHF.

This clonotype has just a few counts. The J gene is TRBJ1-1, the V gene TRBV6-1, with D perhaps matching TRBD1 (6 bases). The length of the CDR3 is 11 residues. The V end lost 6 bases, the J end lost 10 bases, and 12 bases lay between the germline ends. Germline V gene sequence: CDR1 MNHNS, CDR2 SASEGT. CDR3 bases: TGTGCCAGCAGCCTCGGGACAAGAGCTTTCTTT. It yields the protein CASSLGTRAFF.

The chain joins TRBV20-1 to TRBJ2-1; possibly TRBD2 for D (6 bases). The CDR3 has 16 residues. V lost 4 bases and J lost 7, with 23 bases in between. CDR1 and CDR2 (germline): DFQATT, SNEGSKA (reference sequence). The CDR3 reads CSANPGKASRGNEQFF. DNA of the CDR3: TGCAGTGCTAACCCGGGGAAGGCGTCGCGGGGAAATGAGCAGTTCTTC.